Reported below is one T cell receptor beta chain. V was pared by 0 bases and J by 5 bases, with 22 bases between. This CDR3 spans 17 amino acids. The germline CDR1 and CDR2 sequences are GTSNPN and SVGIG (reference sequence). This sample is drawn from a study of blood T cell repertoires in COVID-19. The data were produced by immunoSEQ multiplex PCR, yet TCRdb's version contains in-frame clones alone and is incomplete. The repertoire has approximately 170,000 clones, 65% to 85% of them found once; the top ten carry 3.6%. This receptor was identified in a woman aged 50 to 60 in a cohort exposed to, infected with or recovered from COVID-19 (not recorded which). The material sequenced was PBMCs or T cells enriched from blood (not recorded which). V is TRBV30 and J is TRBJ1-2; D gene ambiguous. For the CDR3, the DNA is TGTGCCTGGAGTGTACCGAGGGCAGGCCACTGCCTATATGGCTACACCTTC. This sequence encodes CAWSVPRAGHCLYGYTF.